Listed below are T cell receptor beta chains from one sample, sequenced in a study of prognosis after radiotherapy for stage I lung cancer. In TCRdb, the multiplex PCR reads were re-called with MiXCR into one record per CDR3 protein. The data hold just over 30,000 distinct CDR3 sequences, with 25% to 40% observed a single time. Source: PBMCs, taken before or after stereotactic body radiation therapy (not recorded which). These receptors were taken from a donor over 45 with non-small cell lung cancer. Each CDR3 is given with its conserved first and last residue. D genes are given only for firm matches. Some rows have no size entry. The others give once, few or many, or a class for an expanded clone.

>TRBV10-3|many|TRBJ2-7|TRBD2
TGTGCCATCAGTTGGTCCAGCGGGAGGGCTCTATCCTACGAGCAGTACTTC
CAISWSSGRALSYEQYF
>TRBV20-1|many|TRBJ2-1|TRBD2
TGCAGTGCCGTGGGTGGGAGGTGGACTAGCGGGAGGGCCCTCTACAATGAGCAGTTCTTC
CSAVGGRWTSGRALYNEQFF
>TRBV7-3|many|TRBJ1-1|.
TGTGCCAGCAGCTACGAACCCTACTCTTGGACTGAAGCTTTCTTT
CASSYEPYSWTEAFF
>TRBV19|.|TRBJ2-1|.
TGTGCCAGTAGGTCTAGCTCACTGTTCTTC
CASRSSSLFF
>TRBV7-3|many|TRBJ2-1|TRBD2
TGTGCCAGCAATCGAGGCGGGGAGGGGAACAATGAGCAGTTCTTC
CASNRGGEGNNEQFF
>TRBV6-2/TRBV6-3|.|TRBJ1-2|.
TGTGCCAGCAGTTCCGTCCAGGCCTATGGCTACACCTTC
CASSSVQAYGYTF
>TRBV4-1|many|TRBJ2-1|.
TGCGCCAGCAGCCAAGAAGGGGGCGGGAGCGCCTACAATGAGCAGTTCTTC
CASSQEGGGSAYNEQFF
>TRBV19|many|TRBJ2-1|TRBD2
TGTGCCAGTACCCCCGCGGGAGGCGCCTACAATGAGCAGTTCTTC
CASTPAGGAYNEQFF
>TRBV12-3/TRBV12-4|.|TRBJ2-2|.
TGTGCCAGCAGTTTATACACCGGGGAGCTGTTTTTT
CASSLYTGELFF
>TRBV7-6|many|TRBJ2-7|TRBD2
TGTGCCAGCAGCCCGTTGGGGACTAGCGATTACGAGCAGTACTTC
CASSPLGTSDYEQYF
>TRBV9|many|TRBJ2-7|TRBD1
TGTGCCAGCAGCCTAGGGGGCGGTATCGAGCAGTACTTC
CASSLGGGIEQYF
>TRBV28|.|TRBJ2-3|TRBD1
TGTGCCAGCAGTTCACAGGGGGCGGTTACAGATACGCAGTATTTT
CASSSQGAVTDTQYF
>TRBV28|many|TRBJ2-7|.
TGTGCCAGCAGTTTTCTAGACGAGCAGTACTTC
CASSFLDEQYF
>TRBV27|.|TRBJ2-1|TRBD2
TGTGTCAGCATCCCCGGACTAGCTCTCTACAATGAGCAGTTCTTC
CVSIPGLALYNEQFF